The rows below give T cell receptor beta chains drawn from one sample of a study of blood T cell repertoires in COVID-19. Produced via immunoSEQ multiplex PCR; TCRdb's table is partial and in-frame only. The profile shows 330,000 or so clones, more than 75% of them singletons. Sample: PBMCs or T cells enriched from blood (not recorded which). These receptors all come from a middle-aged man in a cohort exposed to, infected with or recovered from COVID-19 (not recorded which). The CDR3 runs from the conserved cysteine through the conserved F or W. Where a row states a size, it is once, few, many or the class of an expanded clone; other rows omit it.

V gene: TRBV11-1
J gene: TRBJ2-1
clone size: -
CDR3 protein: CASSLVSEPYNEQFF

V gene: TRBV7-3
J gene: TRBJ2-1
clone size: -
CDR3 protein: CASSYTGLAGEEQFF

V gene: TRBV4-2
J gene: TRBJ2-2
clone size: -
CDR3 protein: CASMRGDRAAGELFF

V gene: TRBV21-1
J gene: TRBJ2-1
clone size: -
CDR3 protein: CASSKGVSSGTSPHNEQFF

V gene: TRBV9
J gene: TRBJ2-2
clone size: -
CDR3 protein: CASSVGQVYTGELFF

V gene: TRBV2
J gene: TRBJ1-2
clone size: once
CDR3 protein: CASSDPGQKSDGYTF

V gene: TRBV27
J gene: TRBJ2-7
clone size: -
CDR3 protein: CASSPGVGGIDEQYF

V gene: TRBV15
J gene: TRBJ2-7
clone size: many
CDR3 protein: CATSTRTSGSEQYF

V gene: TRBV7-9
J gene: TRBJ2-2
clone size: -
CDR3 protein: CASSLGTSGGYTGELFF

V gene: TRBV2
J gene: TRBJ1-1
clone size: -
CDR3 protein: CASSQTGVSEAFF

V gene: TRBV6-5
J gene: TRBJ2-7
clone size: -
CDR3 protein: CASSAGTAQYF

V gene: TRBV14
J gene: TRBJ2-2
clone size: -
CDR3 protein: CASSQIAGGELFF

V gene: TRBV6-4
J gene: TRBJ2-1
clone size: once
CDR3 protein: CASSAGENNEQFF

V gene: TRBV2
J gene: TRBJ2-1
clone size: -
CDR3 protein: CASNLREGTNAFF

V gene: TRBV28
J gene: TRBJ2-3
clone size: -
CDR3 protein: CASRTGTDTQYF

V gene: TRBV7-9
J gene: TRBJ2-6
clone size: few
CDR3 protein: CASSPTGGGANVLTF

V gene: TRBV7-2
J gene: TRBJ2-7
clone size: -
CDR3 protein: CASSLAGLAGTYSYEQYF

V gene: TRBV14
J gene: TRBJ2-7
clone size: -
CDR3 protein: CASSRLKGTGLTYEQYF

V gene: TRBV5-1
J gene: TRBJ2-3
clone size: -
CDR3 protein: CASSLVGQTNTDTQYF

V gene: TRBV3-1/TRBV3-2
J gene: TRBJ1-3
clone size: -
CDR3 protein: CASSLFGDGSGNTIYF

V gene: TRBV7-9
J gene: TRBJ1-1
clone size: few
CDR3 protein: CASSSRTGRNTEAFF

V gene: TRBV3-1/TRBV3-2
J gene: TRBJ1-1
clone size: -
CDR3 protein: CASRLDSEAFF

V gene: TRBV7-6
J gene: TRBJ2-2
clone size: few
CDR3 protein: CASSLVGAGPTGELFF

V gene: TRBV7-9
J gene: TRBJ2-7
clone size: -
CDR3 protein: CASSLGEGPYEQYF

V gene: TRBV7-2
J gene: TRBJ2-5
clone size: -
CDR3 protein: CASSFERQETQYF

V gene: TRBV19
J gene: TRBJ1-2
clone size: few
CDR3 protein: CASLDRGRYGNGYTF

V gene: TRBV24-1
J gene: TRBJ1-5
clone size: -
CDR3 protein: CATSDVSEGAGNQPQHF

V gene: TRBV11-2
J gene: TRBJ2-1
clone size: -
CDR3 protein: CASSRGASYNEQFF

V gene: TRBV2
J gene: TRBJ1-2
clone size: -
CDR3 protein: CASSEYWQGSYGYTF

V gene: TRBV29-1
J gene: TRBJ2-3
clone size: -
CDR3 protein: CSVFSTSTDTQYF

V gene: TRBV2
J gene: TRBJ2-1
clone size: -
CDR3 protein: CASSVLAGDVEQFF

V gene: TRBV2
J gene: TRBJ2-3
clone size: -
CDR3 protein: CASRQGGTDTQYF

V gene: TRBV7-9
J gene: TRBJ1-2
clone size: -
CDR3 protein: CASSLMRDDGYTF